The next 21 T cell receptor beta chains were all read from a single sample in a study of T-cell memory formation after mild COVID-19. TCRdb reprocessed the 5' RACE reads via MiXCR and lists one record per CDR3 protein. The sample yields hundreds of thousands of distinct CDR3 sequences, 25% seen once. Sequencing was done on a sample of PBMCs or a T cell subset sorted from them (not recorded which). These receptors came from an adult woman who had mild COVID-19 (a few samples of this study predate the infection). Cell type and time point are not known.

This clonotype was observed a handful of times. The chain has TRBV20-1 and TRBJ2-4; D is perhaps TRBD2 (6 bases). Trimming removed 8 bases at V and 3 bases at J, with 23 bases between. The germline CDR1 and CDR2 sequences are DFQATT and SNEGSKA (reference sequence). CDR3 length equals 16 residues. The CDR3: CSCLDGGEWDKNIQYF. The CDR3 DNA reads TGCAGTTGCCTTGACGGGGGAGAGTGGGACAAAAACATTCAGTACTTC.

The chain carries TRBV11-2 and TRBJ2-7; D is unresolved. Per the germline V gene, CDR1 is SGHAT and CDR2 is FQNNGV. CDR3 size: 12 residues. V was cut by 5 bases and J by 9 bases, with 14 bases left in between. The CDR3 loop reads CASSPLSRRQYF. DNA for the CDR3: TGTGCCAGCAGCCCCCTGTCCAGGCGGCAGTACTTC. Looking up the rest from reference TRBV11-2 and TRBJ2-7 gives the full variable domain: EAGVAQSPRYKIIEKRQSVAFWCNPISGHATLYWYQQILGQGPKLLIQFQNNGVVDDSQLPKDRFSAERLKGVDSTLKIQPAKLEDSAVYLCASSPLSRRQYFGPGTRLTVT.

The chain links TRBV6-5 to TRBJ2-2; 7 bases align to TRBD1. Germline V gives CDR1 MNHEY, CDR2 SVGAGI. After removal of 4 bases from V and 6 bases from J, the junction contained 8 bases not matched to a gene. This CDR3 comprises 15 residues. CDR3 sequence: CASSWDSGGPGELFF. The CDR3 DNA is TGTGCCAGCAGTTGGGACAGCGGCGGGCCCGGGGAGCTGTTTTTT.

This clonotype was found many times. V usage is TRBV27 and J usage is TRBJ2-7, with D perhaps given as TRBD1 or TRBD2 (6 bases each). V shed 4 bases and J shed 0 bases, with 10 bases lying between them. Germline CDR1 reads MNHEY; CDR2 reads SMNVEV (reference sequence). This CDR3 spans 14 amino acids. In DNA form, the CDR3 reads TGTGCCAGCAGTTGGGGGGCTACCTCCTACGAGCAGTACTTC. Protein sequence: CASSWGATSYEQYF.

This clonotype came up a few times. This rearrangement joins TRBV12-3 or TRBV12-4 to TRBJ1-1; D not certain. V was clipped by 2 bases and J by 1 base, with 11 bases between them. The CDR3 has 15 residues. In DNA, the CDR3 is TGTGCCAGCAGTTTATCTTTGACGAAGAACACTGAAGCTTTCTTT. It specifies CASSLSLTKNTEAFF.

J is TRBJ2-1 and V is TRBV29-1; 14 bases align to TRBD2. Germline V gives CDR1 SQVTM, CDR2 ANQGSEA. Trimming at V came to 7 bases and at J to 6 bases, leaving 20 bases not matched to a gene. The CDR3 is made up of 19 amino acids. The CDR3 DNA reads as TGCAGCGCTGATCCCCAGGTCGGGACTAGCGGGAGAATGGGCAATGAGCAGTTCTTC. Amino acid sequence: CSADPQVGTSGRMGNEQFF.

The chain employs TRBV9 and TRBJ2-5; D might be TRBD1 or TRBD2, each matching 5 bases. CDR1 is SGDLS and CDR2 is YYNGEE in the germline V gene. V lost 0 bases and J lost 4, with 13 bases in between. The CDR3 is made up of 15 amino acids. The CDR3 reads CASSVAWGPRETQYF. The CDR3 DNA reads TGTGCCAGCAGCGTAGCTTGGGGACCCCGAGAGACCCAGTACTTC.

The rearrangement uses TRBV6-5 and TRBJ2-3; 8 bases line up with TRBD2. Germline trimming cut 5 bases from V and 10 bases from J; bases unmatched to any gene: 5. The CDR3 length is 12 residues. The V gene's germline CDR1 is MNHEY and CDR2 SVGAGI. CDR3: CASSPTGGPQYF. In DNA form, the CDR3 reads TGTGCCAGCAGTCCCACGGGGGGGCCGCAGTATTTT.

V usage is TRBV5-1 and J usage is TRBJ2-7; 9 bases agree with TRBD1. Germline CDR1 is SGHRS and CDR2 is YFSETQ. The CDR3 is made up of 14 amino acids. With 9 bases clipped from V and 0 bases from J, the junction kept 7 bases outside the gene matches. CDR3 nucleotides: TGCGCCACCAGGACAGGGGACGTCTCCTACGAGCAGTACTTC. Translation: CATRTGDVSYEQYF.

This clonotype was seen a single time. The chain links TRBV24-1 to TRBJ1-2; D possibly corresponds to TRBD1 (5 bases). Germline V gives CDR1 KGHDR, CDR2 SFDVKD. This CDR3 is 15 amino acids long. Trimming shortened V by 4 bases and J by 2 bases, and 13 bases separated the two germline ends. The CDR3 is CATSDSGTANYGYTF. The CDR3 DNA reads TGTGCCACCAGTGACTCTGGGACGGCGAACTATGGCTACACCTTC.

V usage is TRBV6-6 and J usage is TRBJ1-4, with D tentatively TRBD1 (5 bases). The germline V gene encodes CDR1 MNHNY and CDR2 SVGAGI (reference sequence). This CDR3 has 14 residues. Trimming cost V 5 bases and J 8 bases, with 15 bases left between them. The CDR3 bases are TGTGCCAGCAGTCCCGAGGGTCAGGGCGAAAAACTGTTTTTT. It encodes CASSPEGQGEKLFF.

The chain employs TRBV5-1 and TRBJ2-7; 7 positions agree with TRBD1. Germline CDR1 is SGHRS and CDR2 is YFSETQ. V was clipped by 3 bases and J by 0 bases; unmatched bases: 12. This CDR3 comprises 17 residues. The CDR3 loop is CASSSGGDRDTSYEQYF. DNA of the CDR3: TGCGCCAGCAGCTCTGGGGGAGACAGGGACACCTCCTACGAGCAGTACTTC.

The chain is built from TRBV4-3 and TRBJ2-1; 16 positions agree with TRBD2. Germline CDR1 reads LGHNA; CDR2 reads YSLEER. The V segment lost 7 bases and the J segment 4 bases; nucleotides outside the gene matches: 13. CDR3 length equals 19 residues. CDR3 sequence: CASTHSGTSGREFYNEQFF. The CDR3 DNA follows: TGCGCCAGCACTCATTCCGGGACTAGCGGGAGGGAGTTTTACAATGAGCAGTTCTTC.

The rearrangement uses TRBV5-6 and TRBJ2-2, with 7 bases fitting TRBD1. The germline V gene encodes CDR1 SGHDT and CDR2 YYEEEE. J gave up 6 bases and V 2 bases, and 4 bases lay outside the gene matches. CDR3 length: 14 residues. In DNA, the CDR3 is TGTGCCAGCAGCTTCGGGACAGCGTCCGGGGAGCTGTTTTTT. It yields the protein CASSFGTASGELFF.

This sequence joins TRBV5-1 and TRBJ1-2; the match to TRBD1 covers 10 bases. Germline values: CDR1 SGHRS, CDR2 YFSETQ. Unmatched junction bases numbered 2, after V lost 4 bases and J lost 2 bases. The CDR3 consists of 14 residues. CDR3 region: CASSQTGGNYGYTF. The CDR3 DNA reads as TGCGCCAGCAGCCAGACAGGGGGCAACTATGGCTACACCTTC.

This clonotype was counted between two and nine times. The chain carries TRBV20-1 and TRBJ2-1; TRBD1 matches at 9 bases. The CDR3 sequence is 17 residues long. Germline V lookup: CDR1 DFQATT, CDR2 SNEGSKA (reference sequence). The junction had 14 bases not matched to a gene; V was cut back by 0 bases and J by 8 bases. The CDR3 sequence: CSARDYAGTGFIDEQFF. In DNA form, the CDR3 reads TGCAGTGCTAGAGATTATGCCGGGACAGGGTTTATCGATGAGCAGTTCTTC.

This clonotype has just a few counts. The chain is built from TRBV5-1 and TRBJ2-6; D gene uncertain. V was trimmed by 0 bases and J by 13 bases, leaving 11 bases between them. CDR1 SGHRS and CDR2 YFSETQ come from the germline V gene. The CDR3 is 13 residues long. The CDR3 reads CASSLGDSRVLTF. Here the CDR3 DNA reads TGCGCCAGCAGCTTGGGGGATTCTAGGGTCCTGACTTTC.

This clonotype was seen ten or more times. V and J are TRBV7-9 and TRBJ2-7, with 10 bases lining up with TRBD1. CDR3 length: 15 amino acids. CDR1 and CDR2 (germline): SEHNR, FQNEAQ (reference sequence). Trimming took 4 bases from V and 4 from J; bases not matched to a gene: 7. The DNA for the CDR3 is TGTGCCAGCAGCTCCCCCGGGACAGGGGCGTACGAGCAGTACTTC. Residues: CASSSPGTGAYEQYF.

This clonotype was counted only a few times. The CDR3 bases are TGCGCCAGCAGCTTGGTCTTCGGGGGTGCAAATTCACCCCTCCACTTT. Its protein is CASSLVFGGANSPLHF. The rearrangement joins TRBV5-1 to TRBJ1-6; possible D gene TRBD1, 5 bases. This CDR3 has 16 amino acids. CDR1 is SGHRS and CDR2 is YFSETQ in the germline V gene. Trimming pared 0 bases from V and 7 bases from J, leaving 14 bases between.

This rearrangement joins TRBV19 to TRBJ1-2; the D is unclear. The length of the CDR3 is 18 residues. CDR1 LNHDA and CDR2 SQIVND come from the germline V gene (reference sequence). V shed 4 bases and J shed 8 bases, with 29 bases lying between them. Written as DNA, the CDR3 is TGTGCCAGTAGTAAAGGGATTACTAAAGGAGGCTATGATGTAGGCTACACCTTC. Encoded protein: CASSKGITKGGYDVGYTF. Together with reference TRBV19 and TRBJ1-2, the CDR3 gives the full variable domain: DGGITQSPKYLFRKEGQNVTLSCEQNLNHDAMYWYRQDPGQGLRLIYYSQIVNDFQKGDIAEGYSVSREKKESFPLTVTSAQKNPTAFYLCASSKGITKGGYDVGYTFGSGTRLTVV.

This clonotype was counted a few times. The chain is built from TRBV20-1 and TRBJ2-1; 11 bases line up with TRBD2. CDR1 and CDR2 (germline): DFQATT, SNEGSKA (reference sequence). The CDR3 is 14 residues long. Germline trimming cut 2 bases from V and 8 bases from J; bases unmatched to any gene: 5. CDR3 residues: CSARIAGGPYEQFF. DNA for the CDR3: TGCAGTGCTAGAATAGCGGGAGGGCCCTATGAGCAGTTCTTC.